This is a list of T cell receptor beta chains from one sample in a study of OX40 agonist ivuxolimab in advanced cancers. Measured with immunoSEQ multiplex PCR; TCRdb has only the in-frame clones, and not every one. This sample has 65,000 to 95,000 clones, with approximately 89% found just once. The input for sequencing was CD4+ or CD8+ T cells sorted from blood, taken in a trial of the OX40 agonist ivuxolimab. These receptors came from an adult with an advanced solid tumor such as melanoma, head and neck, liver or kidney cancer. CDR3s leave out the opening cysteine and the closing phenylalanine or tryptophan.

v_gene: TRBV13
j_gene: TRBJ1-4
len: 12
CDR3aa: ASSLRGASEKLF

v_gene: TRBV27
j_gene: TRBJ1-5
len: 12
CDR3aa: ASSAGGRNQPQH

v_gene: TRBV10-3
j_gene: TRBJ2-7
len: 11
CDR3aa: AISSGQYYEQY

v_gene: TRBV7-2
j_gene: TRBJ2-5
len: 11
CDR3aa: ASSLVYQETQY

v_gene: TRBV7-2
j_gene: TRBJ2-1
len: 14
CDR3aa: ASSSSDWEGYDEQF

v_gene: TRBV6-1
j_gene: TRBJ1-5
len: 11
CDR3aa: ASSEARNQPQH

v_gene: TRBV5-4
j_gene: TRBJ2-1
len: 14
CDR3aa: ASSLGLAGSYNEQF

v_gene: TRBV5-1
j_gene: TRBJ2-2
len: 13
CDR3aa: ASRRDPGSNGELF

v_gene: TRBV5-8
j_gene: TRBJ2-3
len: 14
CDR3aa: ASSIRTSGSTDTQY

v_gene: TRBV6-6
j_gene: TRBJ2-7
len: 14
CDR3aa: ASSYLRQGIRYEQY

v_gene: TRBV5-4
j_gene: TRBJ1-4
len: 14
CDR3aa: ASSSARDGSNEKLF

v_gene: TRBV29-1
j_gene: TRBJ2-7
len: 13
CDR3aa: SVLGAIVPSREQY

v_gene: TRBV19
j_gene: TRBJ1-1
len: 12
CDR3aa: ASSRGQGAPEAF

v_gene: TRBV5-1
j_gene: TRBJ1-1
len: 13
CDR3aa: ASGFQTAMNTEAF

v_gene: TRBV20-1
j_gene: TRBJ1-4
len: 9
CDR3aa: SAREMEKLF

v_gene: TRBV10-3
j_gene: TRBJ1-6
len: 12
CDR3aa: AIRNSGESSPLH

v_gene: TRBV11-3
j_gene: TRBJ2-2
len: 13
CDR3aa: ASSLGTGYTRELF

v_gene: TRBV6-1
j_gene: TRBJ2-1
len: 10
CDR3aa: ASSSGGNEQF

v_gene: TRBV7-9
j_gene: TRBJ1-4
len: 14
CDR3aa: ASSPLKGLGGEKLF

v_gene: TRBV2
j_gene: TRBJ1-2
len: 11
CDR3aa: ASSTGGLAGYT

v_gene: TRBV9
j_gene: TRBJ2-7
len: 12
CDR3aa: ASSVGDKAYEQY

v_gene: TRBV5-1
j_gene: TRBJ2-2
len: 14
CDR3aa: ASSQQGVPYTGELF

v_gene: TRBV5-4
j_gene: TRBJ1-2
len: 13
CDR3aa: ASSLNLRANYGYT

v_gene: TRBV5-1
j_gene: TRBJ1-2
len: 13
CDR3aa: ASSLPGQINYGYT

v_gene: TRBV6-1
j_gene: TRBJ2-5
len: 13
CDR3aa: ASREDRGRGETQY

v_gene: TRBV5-5
j_gene: TRBJ1-2
len: 10
CDR3aa: ASSLGGFGYT

v_gene: TRBV10-2
j_gene: TRBJ2-7
len: 13
CDR3aa: ASSDWGGTTDEQY

v_gene: TRBV19
j_gene: TRBJ1-2
len: 9
CDR3aa: ASRMTYGYT

v_gene: TRBV28
j_gene: TRBJ1-4
len: 13
CDR3aa: ASSLRPAGGGKLF

v_gene: TRBV6-4
j_gene: TRBJ2-2
len: 13
CDR3aa: ASSDGTGNTGELF

v_gene: TRBV4-1
j_gene: TRBJ1-2
len: 13
CDR3aa: ASSSTGGTFYGYT

v_gene: TRBV5-4
j_gene: TRBJ2-3
len: 14
CDR3aa: ASSSEGALGTDTQY

v_gene: TRBV5-1
j_gene: TRBJ2-7
len: 12
CDR3aa: ASTGTGGLYEQY

v_gene: TRBV5-1
j_gene: TRBJ2-1
len: 14
CDR3aa: ASSLAGTSGYNEQF

v_gene: TRBV4-1
j_gene: TRBJ1-3
len: 13
CDR3aa: ASSQVGGAGNTIY

v_gene: TRBV19
j_gene: TRBJ2-1
len: 12
CDR3aa: ATTDRGKWDEQF

v_gene: TRBV5-1
j_gene: TRBJ2-2
len: 9
CDR3aa: ASSATGELF

v_gene: TRBV2
j_gene: TRBJ1-1
len: 12
CDR3aa: ASSDLKGQIEAF

v_gene: TRBV11-2
j_gene: TRBJ1-5
len: 14
CDR3aa: ASSLLTGGSNQPQH

v_gene: TRBV9
j_gene: TRBJ1-2
len: 10
CDR3aa: ASSGDGAGYT

v_gene: TRBV5-4
j_gene: TRBJ2-1
len: 12
CDR3aa: ASSSGTGWSEQF

v_gene: TRBV5-8
j_gene: TRBJ1-6
len: 13
CDR3aa: ASSLGTGGFSSLH

v_gene: TRBV27
j_gene: TRBJ1-1
len: 13
CDR3aa: ASSPLTGDRLRAF

v_gene: TRBV18
j_gene: TRBJ2-2
len: 14
CDR3aa: ASSPGRRSNTGELF

v_gene: TRBV7-8
j_gene: TRBJ2-7
len: 17
CDR3aa: ASSLAVTSGSPNTYEQY

v_gene: TRBV7-8
j_gene: TRBJ2-2
len: 11
CDR3aa: ASSLEGTGELF

v_gene: TRBV6-1
j_gene: TRBJ1-2
len: 11
CDR3aa: ASSGLSFYGYT

v_gene: TRBV7-9
j_gene: TRBJ1-1
len: 14
CDR3aa: ASSLPRQGAGTEAF

v_gene: TRBV10-1
j_gene: TRBJ2-1
len: 15
CDR3aa: ASSEFSGTNLYNEQF

v_gene: TRBV4-1
j_gene: TRBJ2-1
len: 15
CDR3aa: ASSQEPRGPTRNEQF

v_gene: TRBV6-6
j_gene: TRBJ1-5
len: 14
CDR3aa: ASTLGLGKGNQPQH

v_gene: TRBV27
j_gene: TRBJ1-4
len: 12
CDR3aa: ASGTGDLNEKLF

v_gene: TRBV5-6
j_gene: TRBJ2-7
len: 10
CDR3aa: ASSFGGYEQY